This record looks at one TCR beta chain sequence and its context. This clonotype was seen only a few times. What antigen it recognizes has not been identified. Base qualities are not provided; no much larger clone lies one nucleotide away. TCR cDNA was synthesized by 5'RACE template switching, through which a universal primer site and unique molecular identifiers were introduced. Priming for cDNA synthesis came from both the TCR alpha and TCR beta constant segments. Library amplification used two PCR steps, and the second PCR step added sample barcodes and sequencing adapters. Sequencing of libraries was done on Illumina HiSeq 2500 (2x100 bp) or NovaSeq (2x150 bp). As for the authors' bioinformatics: MIGEC was used to demultiplex reads and collapse the reads into UMI consensus sequences, and MiXCR was used for V(D)J alignment. Vaccine-responding clonotypes were identified with edgeR using replicate PBMC samples, with FDR below 0.01 and a log2 fold change above 5 up to day 15 being required. CD4 or CD8 identity was assigned to each bulk clonotype according to whether the clonotype was present at higher abundance in the sequenced CD4 repertoire or the sequenced CD8 repertoire. Using fastp trimming at Q25 and MiXCR clonotype assembly, TCRdb reanalyzed the public sequencing data and kept in-frame beta chains. Each entry merges the rows of one CDR3 protein and shows their most common DNA and genes. None of the V and J calls come from the authors' own analysis; TCRdb made them. The sample has under 300,000 distinct CDR3 sequences on record, about 7% of them singletons. Roughly 0.9% of the sample is held by the ten biggest clonotypes.

This specimen comes from a study of T cells after yellow fever vaccination (dated by TCRdb to between 2018 and 2021). Turning to the overall study: The SMART-Seq v4 Ultra Low Input RNA kit was used to prepare libraries from fractions with low cell numbers. Bulk TCR alpha and beta repertoires were sequenced longitudinally to track T-cell clones before and after primary and booster YFV17D yellow fever vaccination. Two healthy male donors, one aged 18 to 30 and one aged 30 to 40 years, made up the cohort. Blood was collected at multiple timepoints before and after primary and secondary immunization, and bulk PBMC replicates and cell subsets were isolated. What the work shows at the level of the full study, not this receptor alone: A small share of clonotypes occurred in both CD4 and CD8 compartments, likely arising from convergent recombination. After the booster, most clones that had expanded after primary vaccination were detected again (around 95% of CD4 and 88% of CD8), suggesting broad maintenance of memory. Compared with the primary T-cell response, the secondary T-cell response was faster but weaker, reaching its peak on day 5 rather than on day 15. Only a couple of donors were included in the study, so the extent to which the findings can be generalized is limited. Computational filtering was required because FACS-sorted repertoires could contain abundant contaminating clonotypes from the bulk population.

In light of the paper, this sample's treatment or condition label describes: live attenuated yellow fever vaccine strain. A standard Ficoll-Paque protocol was used to isolate PBMCs from peripheral blood. Dynabeads CD4 and CD8 positive selection kits were used to isolate CD4 and CD8 T-cell fractions. RNA was extracted with TriZol from bulk PBMCs, CD4 and CD8 fractions, and dextramer-positive and dextramer-negative fractions. The source is a man aged 25 to 40 who received the YFV17D yellow fever vaccine. The sequencing here drew on CD4+ T cells sorted from PBMCs, taken 15 days after the yellow fever booster vaccination.

The bases read TGCGCCAGCAGTCCTTGGACAGGGGTGAACACTGAAGCTTTCTTT. This yields the protein CASSPWTGVNTEAFF. The rearrangement combines TRBV23-1 with TRBJ1-1, with 9 central nucleotides matching TRBD1. TRBV23-1 is recorded as an ORF, its role being uncertain. Trimming removed 4 bases from V and 0 bases from J; the gene matches leave 3 bases unexplained. The CDR3 runs 15 residues from the cysteine to the phenylalanine. Only CDR3 DNA is held: 45 bases, read in frame from base 1.